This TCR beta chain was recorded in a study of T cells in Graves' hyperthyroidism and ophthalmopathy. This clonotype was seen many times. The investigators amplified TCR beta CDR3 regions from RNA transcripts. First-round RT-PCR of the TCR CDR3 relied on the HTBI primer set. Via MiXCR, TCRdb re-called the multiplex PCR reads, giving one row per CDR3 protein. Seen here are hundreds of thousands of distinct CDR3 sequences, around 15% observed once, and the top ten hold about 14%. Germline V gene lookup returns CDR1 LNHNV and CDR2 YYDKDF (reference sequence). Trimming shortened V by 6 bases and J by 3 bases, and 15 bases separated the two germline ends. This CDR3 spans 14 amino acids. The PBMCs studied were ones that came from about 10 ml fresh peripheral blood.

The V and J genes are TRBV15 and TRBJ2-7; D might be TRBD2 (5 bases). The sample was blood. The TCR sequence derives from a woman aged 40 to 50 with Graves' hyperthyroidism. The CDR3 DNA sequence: TGTGCCACCAGTGGAGGATCGGATTTCTACGAGCAGTACTTC. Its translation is CATSGGSDFYEQYF.